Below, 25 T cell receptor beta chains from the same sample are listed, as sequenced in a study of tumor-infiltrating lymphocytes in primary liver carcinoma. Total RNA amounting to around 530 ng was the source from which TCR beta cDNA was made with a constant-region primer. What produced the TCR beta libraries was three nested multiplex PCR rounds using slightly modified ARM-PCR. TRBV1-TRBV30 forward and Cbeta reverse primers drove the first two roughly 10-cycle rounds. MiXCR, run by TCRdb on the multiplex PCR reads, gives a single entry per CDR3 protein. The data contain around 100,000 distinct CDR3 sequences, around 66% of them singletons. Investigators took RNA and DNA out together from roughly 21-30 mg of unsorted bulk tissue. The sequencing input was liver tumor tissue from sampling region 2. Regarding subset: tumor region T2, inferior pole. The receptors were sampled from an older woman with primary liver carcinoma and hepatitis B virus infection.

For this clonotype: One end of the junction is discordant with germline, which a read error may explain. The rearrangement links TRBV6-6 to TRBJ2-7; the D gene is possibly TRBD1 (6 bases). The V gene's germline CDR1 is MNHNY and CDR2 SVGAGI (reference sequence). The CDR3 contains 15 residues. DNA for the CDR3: TGTGCCAGCAGTTACTCGGGGGCAGCGTTCCACGAACAGTACTTC. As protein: CASSYSGAAFHEQYF.

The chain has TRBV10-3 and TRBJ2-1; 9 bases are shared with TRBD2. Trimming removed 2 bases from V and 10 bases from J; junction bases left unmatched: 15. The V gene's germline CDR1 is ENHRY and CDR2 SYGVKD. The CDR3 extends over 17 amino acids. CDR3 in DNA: TGTGCCATCAGTGAGCCACCGGGACTAGCAGGAGTAGAGGAGCAGTTCTTC. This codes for CAISEPPGLAGVEEQFF.

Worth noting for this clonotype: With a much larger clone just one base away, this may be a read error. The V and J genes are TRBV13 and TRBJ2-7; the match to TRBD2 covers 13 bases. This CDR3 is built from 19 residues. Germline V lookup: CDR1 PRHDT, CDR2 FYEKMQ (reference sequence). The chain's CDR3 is CVSSQSGWTSGSGPHEQYF. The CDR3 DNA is TGTGTCAGCAGCCAGTCCGGTTGGACTAGCGGGAGTGGTCCGCACGAGCAGTACTTC.

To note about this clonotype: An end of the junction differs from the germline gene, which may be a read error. CDR3 sequence: CASSLDPRANSPLHF. The CDR3 nucleotides read TGTGCCAGTAGCTTAGACCCAAGGGCCAATTCACCCCTCCACTTT. The chain employs TRBV11-2 and TRBJ1-6; no reliable D call. Looked up from germline, CDR1 is SGHAT and CDR2 is FQNNGV. The CDR3 has 15 amino acids.

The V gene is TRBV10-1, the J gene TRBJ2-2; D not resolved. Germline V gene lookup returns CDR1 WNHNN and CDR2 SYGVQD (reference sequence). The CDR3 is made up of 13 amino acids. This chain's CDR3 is CTGRGSNTGELFF. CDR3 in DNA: TGCACCGGCAGAGGTTCTAACACCGGGGAGCTGTTTTTT.

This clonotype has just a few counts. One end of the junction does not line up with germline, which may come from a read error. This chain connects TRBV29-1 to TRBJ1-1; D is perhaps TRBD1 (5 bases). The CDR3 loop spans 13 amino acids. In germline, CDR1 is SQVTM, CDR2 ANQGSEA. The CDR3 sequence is CSVVFSMDTEALF. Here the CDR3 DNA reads TGCAGCGTCGTTTTTTCCATGGACACTGAAGCTCTCTTT. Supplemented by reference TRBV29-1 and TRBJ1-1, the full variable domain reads SAVISQKPSRDICQRGTSLTIQCQVDSQVTMMFWYRQQPGQSLTLIATANQGSEATYESGFVIDKFPISRPNLTFSTLTVSNMSPEDSSIYLCSVVFSMDTEALFGQGTRLTVV.

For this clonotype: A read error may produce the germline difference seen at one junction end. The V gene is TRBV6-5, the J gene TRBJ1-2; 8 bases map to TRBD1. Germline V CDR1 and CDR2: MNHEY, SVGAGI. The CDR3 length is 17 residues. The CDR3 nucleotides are TGTGCCGGCAGAACTTCCTACAGGGGGACCCCTAACTATGACTACACCTTC. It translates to CAGRTSYRGTPNYDYTF.

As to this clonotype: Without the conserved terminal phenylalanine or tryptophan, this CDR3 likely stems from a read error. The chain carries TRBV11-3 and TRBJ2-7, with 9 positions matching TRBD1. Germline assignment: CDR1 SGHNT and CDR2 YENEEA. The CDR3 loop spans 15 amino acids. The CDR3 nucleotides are TGTGCCAGCAGCCCCGGGACAGGGAGCAACTACGGGCAGTACTCC. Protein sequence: CASSPGTGSNYGQYS.

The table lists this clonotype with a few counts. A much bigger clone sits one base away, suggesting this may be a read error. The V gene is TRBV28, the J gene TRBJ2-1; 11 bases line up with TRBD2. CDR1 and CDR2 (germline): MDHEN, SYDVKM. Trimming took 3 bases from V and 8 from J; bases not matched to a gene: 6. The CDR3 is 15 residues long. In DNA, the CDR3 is TGTGCCAGCAGTTTGGAGACTAGCGGGATGGATGAGCAGTTCTTC. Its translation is CASSLETSGMDEQFF.

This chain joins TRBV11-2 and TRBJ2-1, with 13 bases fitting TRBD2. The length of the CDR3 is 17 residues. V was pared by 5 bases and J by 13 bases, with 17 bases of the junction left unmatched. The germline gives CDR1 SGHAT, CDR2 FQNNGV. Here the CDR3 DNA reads TGTGCCAGCAGCAGGATACTAGCGGGAGGGCCGGGGGGTGACCAGTTCTTC. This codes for CASSRILAGGPGGDQFF.

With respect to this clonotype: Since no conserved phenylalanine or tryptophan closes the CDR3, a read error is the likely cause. CDR3 sequence reads: CASSLGVSSYIEQFL. The DNA for the CDR3 is TGCGCCAGCAGCTTGGGGGTAAGCTCCTACATTGAGCAGTTCTTA. The V and J genes are TRBV5-1 and TRBJ2-1; unclear D gene. Germline-derived CDR1 and CDR2 are SGHRS and YFSETQ. The CDR3 loop spans 15 amino acids.

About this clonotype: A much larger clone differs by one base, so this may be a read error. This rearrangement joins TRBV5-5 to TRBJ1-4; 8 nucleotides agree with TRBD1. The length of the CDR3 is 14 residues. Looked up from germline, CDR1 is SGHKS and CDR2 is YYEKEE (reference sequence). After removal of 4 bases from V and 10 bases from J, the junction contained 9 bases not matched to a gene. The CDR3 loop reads CASSRTGGSGKLFF. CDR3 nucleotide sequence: TGTGCCAGCAGCAGAACAGGGGGGAGTGGAAAACTGTTTTTT.

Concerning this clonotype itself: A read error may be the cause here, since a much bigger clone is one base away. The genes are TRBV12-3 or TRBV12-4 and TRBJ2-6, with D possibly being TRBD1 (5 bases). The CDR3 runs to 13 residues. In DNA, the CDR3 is TGTGCCAGCTTTAGCTCTGGGGCCAACGTCCCGACTTTC. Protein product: CASFSSGANVPTF.

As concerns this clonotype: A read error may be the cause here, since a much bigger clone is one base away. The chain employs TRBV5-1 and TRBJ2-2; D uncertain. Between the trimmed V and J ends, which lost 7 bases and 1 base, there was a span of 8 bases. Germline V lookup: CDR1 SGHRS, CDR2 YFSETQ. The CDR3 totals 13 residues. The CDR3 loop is CASCIGNTGELFF. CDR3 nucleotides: TGCGCCAGCTGTATCGGGAACACCGGGGAGCTGTTTTTT.

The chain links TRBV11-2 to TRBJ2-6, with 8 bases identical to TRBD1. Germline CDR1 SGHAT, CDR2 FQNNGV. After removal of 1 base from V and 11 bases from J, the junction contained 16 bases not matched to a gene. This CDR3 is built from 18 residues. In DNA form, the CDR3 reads TGTGCCAGCAGCTTAGCCCCGGGACAGGTCCCTGGGGTCGACGTCCTGACTTTC. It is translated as CASSLAPGQVPGVDVLTF.

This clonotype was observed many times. The DNA for the CDR3 is TGTGCCAGCAGTGAGGGCGAGGAGGGTATATACAATGAGCAGTTCTTC. It specifies CASSEGEEGIYNEQFF. The chain carries TRBV6-4 and TRBJ2-1; D is possibly TRBD2 (6 bases). In germline, CDR1 is MRHNA, CDR2 SNTAGT. This CDR3 has 16 amino acids. Trimming took 3 bases from V and 4 from J, leaving 16 bases between them.

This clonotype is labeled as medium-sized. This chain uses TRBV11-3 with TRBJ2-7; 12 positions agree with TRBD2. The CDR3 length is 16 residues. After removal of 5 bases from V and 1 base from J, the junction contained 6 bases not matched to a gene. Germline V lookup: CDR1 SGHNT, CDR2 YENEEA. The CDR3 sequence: CASSRRLAGASYEQYF. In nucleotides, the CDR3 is TGTGCCAGCAGCCGGCGACTAGCGGGAGCTTCCTACGAGCAGTACTTC. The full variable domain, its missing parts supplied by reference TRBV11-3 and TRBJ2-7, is EAGVVQSPRYKIIEKKQPVAFWCNPISGHNTLYWYLQNLGQGPELLIRYENEEAVDDSQLPKDRFSAERLKGVDSTLKIQPAELGDSAVYLCASSRRLAGASYEQYFGPGTRLTVT.

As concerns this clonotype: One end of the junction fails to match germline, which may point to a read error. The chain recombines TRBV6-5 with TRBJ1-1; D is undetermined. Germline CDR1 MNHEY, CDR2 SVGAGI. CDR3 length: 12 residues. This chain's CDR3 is CVSSRANTEAFF. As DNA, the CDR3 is TGTGTCAGCAGTCGCGCGAACACTGAAGCTTTCTTT.

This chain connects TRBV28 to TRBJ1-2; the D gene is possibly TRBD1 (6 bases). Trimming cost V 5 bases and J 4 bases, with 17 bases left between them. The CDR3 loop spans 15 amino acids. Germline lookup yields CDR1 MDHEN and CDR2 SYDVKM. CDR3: CASSISRGGLYGYTF. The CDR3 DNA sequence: TGTGCCAGCAGTATTTCCCGAGGGGGTCTCTATGGCTACACCTTC.

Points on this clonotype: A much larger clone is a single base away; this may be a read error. The CDR3 region has the DNA TGCGCCAGCAACTTGGGGGGACGGAAACCTATGAACACTGAAGCTTTCTTT. As protein: CASNLGGRKPMNTEAFF. This chain uses TRBV5-1 with TRBJ1-1, with D perhaps TRBD1 (5 bases). This CDR3 has 17 amino acids. CDR1 is SGHRS, CDR2 YFSETQ, per germline.

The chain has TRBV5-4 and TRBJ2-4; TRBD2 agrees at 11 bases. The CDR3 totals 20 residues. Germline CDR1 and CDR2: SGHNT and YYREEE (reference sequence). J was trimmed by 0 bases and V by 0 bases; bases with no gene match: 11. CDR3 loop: CASSLGSASGGPQAKNIQYF. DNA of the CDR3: TGTGCCAGCAGCTTGGGAAGTGCTAGCGGGGGGCCCCAAGCCAAAAACATTCAGTACTTC.

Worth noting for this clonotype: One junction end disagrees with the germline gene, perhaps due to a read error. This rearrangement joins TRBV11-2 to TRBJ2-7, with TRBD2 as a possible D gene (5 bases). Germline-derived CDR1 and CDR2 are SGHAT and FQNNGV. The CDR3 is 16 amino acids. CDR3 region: CVSCYGRRTSGSEQYF. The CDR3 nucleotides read TGTGTCAGCTGCTACGGCAGGAGGACCTCGGGAAGCGAGCAGTACTTC.

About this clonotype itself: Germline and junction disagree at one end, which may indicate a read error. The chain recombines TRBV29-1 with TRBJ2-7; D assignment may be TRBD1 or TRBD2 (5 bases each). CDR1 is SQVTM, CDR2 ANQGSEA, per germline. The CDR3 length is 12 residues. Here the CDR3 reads CSIRDVSYDQYF. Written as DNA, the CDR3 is TGCAGCATACGGGACGTCTCCTACGATCAGTACTTC.

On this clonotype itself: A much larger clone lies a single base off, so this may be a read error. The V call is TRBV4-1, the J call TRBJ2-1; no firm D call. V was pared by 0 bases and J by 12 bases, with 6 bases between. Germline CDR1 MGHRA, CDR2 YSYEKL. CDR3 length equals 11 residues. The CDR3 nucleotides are TGCGCCAGCAGCCAAGATAGTGGGCAGTTCTTC. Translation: CASSQDSGQFF.

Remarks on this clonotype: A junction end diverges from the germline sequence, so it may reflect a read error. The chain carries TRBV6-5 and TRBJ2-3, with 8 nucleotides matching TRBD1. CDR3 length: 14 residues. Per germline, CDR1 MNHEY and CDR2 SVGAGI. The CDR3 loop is CASTRTGTIDTQYF. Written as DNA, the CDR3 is TGTGCCAGCACCAGGACAGGGACCATAGATACACAGTATTTT.